A single TCR beta chain is shown here with its context. This sample was taken from a study of blood T cells in healthy people across ages. It was with a sample-barcoded 5' primer and a J-beta primer mix that a second PCR of roughly 7 to 11 cycles was run. Every cDNA molecule bore a tag from a template-switch adaptor containing 12 random nucleotides. TCRdb reprocessed the 5' RACE reads with MiXCR, giving one entry per CDR3 protein. The sample comprises 1.5 million or so distinct CDR3 sequences, roughly 43% of which are singletons, and approximately 4% rests with the top ten. The CDR3 consists of 15 residues. Per the germline V gene, CDR1 is MNHEY and CDR2 is SVGEGT. Trimming removed 0 bases from V and 4 bases from J, with 10 bases in between.

This sequence originates from a woman aged 18-29 years in good health. V is TRBV6-2 or TRBV6-3 and J is TRBJ1-5; D is unresolved. Sequencing was carried out using blood. The CDR3 region has the DNA TGTGCCAGCAGTTACTCTGGGCGGGAAAATCAGCCCCAGCATTTT. Encoded protein: CASSYSGRENQPQHF.